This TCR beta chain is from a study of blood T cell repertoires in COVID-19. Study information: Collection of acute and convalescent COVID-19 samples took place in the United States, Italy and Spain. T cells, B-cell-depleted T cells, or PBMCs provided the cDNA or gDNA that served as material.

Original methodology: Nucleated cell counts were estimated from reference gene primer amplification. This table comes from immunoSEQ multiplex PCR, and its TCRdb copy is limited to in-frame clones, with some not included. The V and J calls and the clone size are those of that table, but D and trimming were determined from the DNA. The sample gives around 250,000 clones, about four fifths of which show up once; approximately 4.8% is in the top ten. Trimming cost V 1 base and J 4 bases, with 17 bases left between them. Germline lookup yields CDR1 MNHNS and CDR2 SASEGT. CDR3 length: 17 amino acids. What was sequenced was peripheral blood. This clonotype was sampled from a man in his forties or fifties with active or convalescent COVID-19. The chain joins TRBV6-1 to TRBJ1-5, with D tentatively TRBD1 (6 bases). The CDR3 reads CASSEGYREVSNQPQHF. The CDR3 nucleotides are TGTGCCAGCAGTGAAGGCTACAGGGAAGTTTCTAATCAGCCCCAGCATTTT.